Listed below are T cell receptor beta chains from one sample, sequenced in a study of blood T cell repertoires in COVID-19. The table came from immunoSEQ multiplex PCR; TCRdb's copy has only in-frame clones and leaves some out. The sample records approximately 170,000 clones, over 80% being singletons. Sequencing was done on a sample of PBMCs or T cells enriched from blood (not recorded which). The receptors here all came from a woman aged 50 to 60 who had recovered from COVID-19. Each CDR3 is given with its conserved first and last residue. Fields, in order: V gene, D gene, clone size, J gene, CDR3 protein, CDR3 DNA. The D gene is left open where the match is weak. Clone size is given for some rows only: seen once, a few or many times, or a class if the clone is expanded.

TRBV23-1	NA	once	TRBJ2-6	CASSQLVAGGISGANVLTF	TGCGCCAGCAGTCAATTGGTGGCAGGGGGGATTTCAGGGGCCAACGTCCTGACTTTC
TRBV29-1	TRBD2	NA	TRBJ2-2	CSAVEGGRNTGELFF	TGCAGCGCCGTGGAGGGCGGGAGAAACACCGGGGAGCTGTTTTTT
TRBV15	NA	NA	TRBJ2-1	CATSRPLSHRDHDEQFF	TGTGCCACCAGCAGACCCCTCTCCCACAGGGACCACGATGAGCAGTTCTTC
TRBV19	NA	NA	TRBJ1-1	CASVPERARDEAFF	TGTGCCAGTGTTCCGGAAAGGGCGCGGGATGAAGCTTTCTTT
TRBV10-2	TRBD1	NA	TRBJ2-6	CASMDRVSGANVLTF	TGCGCCAGCATGGACAGGGTGTCTGGGGCCAACGTCCTGACTTTC
TRBV6-5	NA	NA	TRBJ1-5	CASKERNSNQPQHF	TGTGCCAGCAAGGAGCGGAATAGCAATCAGCCCCAGCATTTT
TRBV4-3	NA	NA	TRBJ2-1	CASSPGLSYNEQFF	TGCGCCAGCAGCCCGGGTCTCTCCTACAATGAGCAGTTCTTC
TRBV7-9	TRBD2	NA	TRBJ2-5	CASSSSGGLAGVQETQYF	TGTGCCAGCAGCTCATCGGGTGGACTAGCGGGGGTTCAAGAGACCCAGTACTTC
TRBV12-3/TRBV12-4	NA	NA	TRBJ1-2	CASRGQGIYGYTF	TGTGCCAGCAGGGGGCAGGGGATCTATGGCTACACCTTC
TRBV9	NA	NA	TRBJ2-1	CASSRSGGDKGEQFF	TGTGCCAGCAGTCGCAGTGGGGGCGATAAAGGTGAGCAGTTCTTC
TRBV25-1	TRBD1	NA	TRBJ2-5	CASSLGQGAETQYF	TGTGCCAGCAGCCTCGGACAGGGGGCAGAGACCCAGTACTTC
TRBV9	NA	NA	TRBJ1-6	CASRGAIYNSPLHF	TGTGCCAGCAGAGGGGCGATCTATAATTCACCCCTCCACTTT
TRBV19	TRBD2	NA	TRBJ2-1	CASSGWVAGGPYNEQFF	TGTGCCAGTAGTGGTTGGGTAGCGGGAGGACCGTACAATGAGCAGTTCTTC
TRBV27	NA	NA	TRBJ2-3	CASSQGDTQYF	TGTGCCAGCAGCCAGGGGGATACGCAGTATTTT
TRBV7-2	NA	NA	TRBJ1-2	CASSSYLIGQNGYTF	TGTGCCAGCAGCTCCTACTTGATTGGACAGAACGGCTACACCTTC
TRBV27	TRBD2	NA	TRBJ2-1	CASSDVLADSYNEQFF	TGTGCCAGCAGTGACGTACTAGCGGACTCCTACAATGAGCAGTTCTTC
TRBV5-1	TRBD2	NA	TRBJ2-1	CASSLGAGSTNEQFF	TGCGCCAGCAGCTTGGGAGCGGGGAGTACGAATGAGCAGTTCTTC
TRBV28	NA	NA	TRBJ1-6	CASSRTGRGNSPLHF	TGTGCCAGCAGTCGCACAGGGAGGGGTAATTCACCCCTCCACTTT
TRBV27	NA	NA	TRBJ2-1	CASTALTRQSEQFF	TGTGCCAGCACCGCCTTGACACGCCAGAGTGAGCAGTTCTTC
TRBV5-4	TRBD2	NA	TRBJ2-3	CASSSLAGESWGTQYF	TGTGCCAGCAGCTCACTAGCGGGGGAGTCTTGGGGTACGCAGTATTTT
TRBV5-6	NA	few	TRBJ1-5	CASSWGGGAGQPQHF	TGTGCCAGCAGCTGGGGTGGAGGGGCAGGGCAGCCCCAGCATTTT
TRBV29-1	TRBD2	NA	TRBJ2-1	CSAISGSYNEQFF	TGCAGCGCCATTAGCGGGAGTTACAATGAGCAGTTCTTC
TRBV28	NA	NA	TRBJ2-5	CASRPPGRETQYF	TGTGCCAGCAGACCCCCAGGGCGGGAGACCCAGTACTTC
TRBV5-4	NA	NA	TRBJ1-5	CASSLEQSQPQHF	TGTGCCAGCAGCTTGGAACAGTCCCAGCCCCAGCATTTT
TRBV2	NA	NA	TRBJ2-3	CASKTLGTPQDTQYF	TGTGCCAGCAAAACCCTAGGGACTCCCCAGGATACGCAGTATTTT
TRBV5-6	NA	NA	TRBJ2-1	CASSLTGHFNEQFF	TGTGCCAGCAGCTTGACCGGACACTTCAATGAGCAGTTCTTC
TRBV11-3	TRBD1	few	TRBJ1-6	CASSLVQGAYNSPLHF	TGTGCCAGCAGCTTAGTCCAGGGGGCCTATAATTCACCCCTCCACTTT
TRBV2	NA	few	TRBJ1-6	CASSVRNSPLHF	TGTGCCAGCAGTGTCAGGAACTCACCCCTCCACTTT
TRBV7-9	TRBD1	once	TRBJ1-1	CASSQRQGAITEAFF	TGTGCCAGCAGCCAGCGACAGGGGGCGATCACTGAAGCTTTCTTT
TRBV18	TRBD1	NA	TRBJ1-3	CATNGRGLRTIYF	TGTGCCACCAACGGCAGGGGGCTGAGGACCATATATTTT
TRBV6-5	NA	NA	TRBJ1-3	CASSYEGLSGNTIYF	TGTGCCAGCAGTTATGAGGGCCTCTCTGGAAACACCATATATTTT
TRBV5-4	TRBD1	NA	TRBJ2-3	CASSPGTGADTQYF	TGTGCCAGCAGCCCCGGGACAGGGGCAGATACGCAGTATTTT
TRBV28	TRBD1	NA	TRBJ1-2	CASSGETGGGYGYTF	TGTGCCAGCAGTGGGGAGACAGGGGGCGGCTATGGCTACACCTTC
TRBV7-9	NA	NA	TRBJ2-2	CASSLGSGRTGELFF	TGTGCCAGCAGCTTAGGGTCAGGAAGGACCGGGGAGCTGTTTTTT
TRBV6-5	NA	NA	TRBJ2-1	CASRAAGYNEQFF	TGTGCCAGCAGGGCGGCTGGCTACAATGAGCAGTTCTTC
TRBV5-1	TRBD1	NA	TRBJ1-2	CASSGSTGDDYGYTF	TGCGCCAGCAGCGGATCGACAGGGGACGACTATGGCTACACCTTC
TRBV30	NA	NA	TRBJ2-5	CAWSAQETQYF	TGTGCCTGGAGTGCACAAGAGACCCAGTACTTC
TRBV27	TRBD1	NA	TRBJ2-6	CASSPWGQSGANVLTF	TGTGCCAGCAGCCCATGGGGACAGTCTGGGGCCAACGTCCTGACTTTC
TRBV5-1	TRBD2	NA	TRBJ2-1	CASSPGGGASEQFF	TGCGCCAGCAGCCCCGGCGGGGGGGCGTCTGAGCAGTTCTTC